This T cell receptor beta chain was sequenced for a study of blood T cell repertoires in COVID-19. Original handling: Reference gene primers were amplified, and this amplification served to estimate nucleated cell counts. Repertoires were generated with immunoSEQ multiplex PCR, while TCRdb's copy carries only in-frame clones and drops some. V and J calls and clone size are copied from that table; D and trimming were computed from the DNA. The profile shows around 300,000 clones, about 87% of them singletons. Looked up from germline, CDR1 is MNHNY and CDR2 is SVGAGI (reference sequence). The J segment lost 5 bases and the V segment lost 4 bases, leaving 3 bases of the junction unmatched. CDR3 length equals 15 residues.

The sequenced material came from PBMCs or T cells enriched from blood (not recorded which). The clonotype comes from a woman aged 50 to 65 who had recovered from COVID-19. The chain recombines TRBV6-6 with TRBJ2-2; 11 positions agree with TRBD2. The CDR3 region has the DNA TGTGCCAGCAGTTCCCTAGCGGGAGGAACCGGGGAGCTGTTTTTT. Its protein is CASSSLAGGTGELFF.